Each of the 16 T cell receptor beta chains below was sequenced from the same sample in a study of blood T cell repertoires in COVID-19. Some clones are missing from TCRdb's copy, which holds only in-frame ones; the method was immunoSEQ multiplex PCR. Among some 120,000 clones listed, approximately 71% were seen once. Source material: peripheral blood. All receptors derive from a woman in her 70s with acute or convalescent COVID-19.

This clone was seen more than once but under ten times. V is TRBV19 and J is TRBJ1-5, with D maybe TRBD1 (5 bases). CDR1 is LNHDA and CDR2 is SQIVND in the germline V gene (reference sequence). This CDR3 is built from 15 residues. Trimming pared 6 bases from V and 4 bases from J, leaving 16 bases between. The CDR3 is CASRDWGDGNQPQHF. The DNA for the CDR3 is TGTGCCAGTAGGGATTGGGGGGACGGGAATCAGCCCCAGCATTTT.

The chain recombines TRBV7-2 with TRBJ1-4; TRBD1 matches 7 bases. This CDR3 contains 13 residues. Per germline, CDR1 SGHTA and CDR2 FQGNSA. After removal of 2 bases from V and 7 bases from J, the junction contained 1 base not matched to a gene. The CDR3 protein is CASSLTGVEKLFF. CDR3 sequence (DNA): TGTGCCAGCAGCTTAACAGGGGTTGAAAAACTGTTTTTT.

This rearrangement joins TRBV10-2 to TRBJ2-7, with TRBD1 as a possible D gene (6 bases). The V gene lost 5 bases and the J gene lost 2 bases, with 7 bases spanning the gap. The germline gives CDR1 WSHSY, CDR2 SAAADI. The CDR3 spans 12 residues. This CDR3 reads CASSQGPYEQYF. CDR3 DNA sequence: TGCGCCAGCAGTCAGGGGCCCTACGAGCAGTACTTC.

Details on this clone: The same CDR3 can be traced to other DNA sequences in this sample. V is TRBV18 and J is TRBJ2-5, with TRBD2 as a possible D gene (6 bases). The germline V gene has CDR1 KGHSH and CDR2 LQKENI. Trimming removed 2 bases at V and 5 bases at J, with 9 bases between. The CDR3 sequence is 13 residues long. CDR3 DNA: TGTGCCAGCTCACCAGGAGGGGAGGAGACCCAGTACTTC. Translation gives CASSPGGEETQYF.

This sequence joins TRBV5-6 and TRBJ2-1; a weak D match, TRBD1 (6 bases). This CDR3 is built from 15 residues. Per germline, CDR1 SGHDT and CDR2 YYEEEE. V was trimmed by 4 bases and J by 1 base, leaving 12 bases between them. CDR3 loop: CASSPTGQSYNEQFF. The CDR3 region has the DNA TGTGCCAGCAGCCCCACAGGGCAATCCTACAATGAGCAGTTCTTC. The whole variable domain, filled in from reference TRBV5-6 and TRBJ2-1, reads DAGVTQSPTHLIKTRGQQVTLRCSPKSGHDTVSWYQQALGQGPQFIFQYYEEEERQRGNFPDRFSGHQFPNYSSELNVNALLLGDSALYLCASSPTGQSYNEQFFGPGTRLTVL.

CDR3 protein: CASSELNRNTGELFF. The CDR3 DNA sequence: TGTGCCAGCTCAGAGCTTAACAGGAACACCGGGGAGCTGTTTTTT. This chain uses TRBV18 with TRBJ2-2; D is ambiguous. Germline CDR1 reads KGHSH; CDR2 reads LQKENI. This CDR3 has 15 amino acids. V was shortened by 5 bases and J by 1 base, with 11 bases between the two germline ends.

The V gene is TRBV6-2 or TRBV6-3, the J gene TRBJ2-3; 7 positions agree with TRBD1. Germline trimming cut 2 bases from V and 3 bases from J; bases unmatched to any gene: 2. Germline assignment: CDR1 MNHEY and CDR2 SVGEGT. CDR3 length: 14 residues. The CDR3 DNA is TGTGCCAGCAGTTACCGACAGGGAACAGATACGCAGTATTTT. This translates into CASSYRQGTDTQYF.

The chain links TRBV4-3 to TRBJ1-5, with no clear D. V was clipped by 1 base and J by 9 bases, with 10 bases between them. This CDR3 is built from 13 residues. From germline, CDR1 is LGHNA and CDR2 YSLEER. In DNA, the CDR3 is TGCGCCAGCAGCCAAGGGGTGCGGCTGCCCCAGCATTTT. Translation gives CASSQGVRLPQHF.

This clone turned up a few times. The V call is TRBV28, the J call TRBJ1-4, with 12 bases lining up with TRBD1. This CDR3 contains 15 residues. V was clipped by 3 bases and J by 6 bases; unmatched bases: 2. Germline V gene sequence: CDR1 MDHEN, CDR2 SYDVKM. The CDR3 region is CASSLGTGGYEKLFF. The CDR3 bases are TGTGCCAGCAGTTTGGGGACAGGGGGCTATGAAAAACTGTTTTTT. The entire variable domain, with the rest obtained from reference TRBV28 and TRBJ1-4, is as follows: DVKVTQSSRYLVKRTGEKVFLECVQDMDHENMFWYRQDPGLGLRLIYFSYDVKMKEKGDIPEGYSVSREKKERFSLILESASTNQTSMYLCASSLGTGGYEKLFFGSGTQLSVL.

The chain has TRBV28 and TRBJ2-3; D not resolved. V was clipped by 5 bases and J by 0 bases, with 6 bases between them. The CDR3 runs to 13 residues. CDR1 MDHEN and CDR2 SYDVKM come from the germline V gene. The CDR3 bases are TGTGCCAGCAGTAAGCAAAGCACAGATACGCAGTATTTT. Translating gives CASSKQSTDTQYF.

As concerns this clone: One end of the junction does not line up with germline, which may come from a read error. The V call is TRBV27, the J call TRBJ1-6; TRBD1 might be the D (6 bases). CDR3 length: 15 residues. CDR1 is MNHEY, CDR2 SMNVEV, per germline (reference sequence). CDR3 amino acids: CASRGGPQYSSPLHF. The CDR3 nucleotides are TGTGCCAGCCGGGGGGGGCCGCAGTATAGTTCACCCCTCCACTTT.

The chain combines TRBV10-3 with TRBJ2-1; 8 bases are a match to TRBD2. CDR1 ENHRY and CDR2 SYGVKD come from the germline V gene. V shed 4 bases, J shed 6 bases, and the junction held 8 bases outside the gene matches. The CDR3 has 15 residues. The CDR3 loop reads CAISAGGADLNEQFF. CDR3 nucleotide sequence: TGTGCCATCAGTGCGGGGGGGGCTGATCTCAATGAGCAGTTCTTC.

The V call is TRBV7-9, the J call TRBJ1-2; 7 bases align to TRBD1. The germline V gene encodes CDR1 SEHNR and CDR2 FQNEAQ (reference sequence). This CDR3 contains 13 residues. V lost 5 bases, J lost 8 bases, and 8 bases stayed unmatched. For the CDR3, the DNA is TGTGCCAGCAGCCCTGGACAGGATCGGGGCTACACCTTC. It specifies CASSPGQDRGYTF.

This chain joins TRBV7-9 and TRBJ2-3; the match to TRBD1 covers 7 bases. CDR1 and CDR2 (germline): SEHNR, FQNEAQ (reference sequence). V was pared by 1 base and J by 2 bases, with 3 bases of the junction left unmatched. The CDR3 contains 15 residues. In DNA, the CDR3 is TGTGCCAGCAGCTTAGGGGGGACAGTCACAGATACGCAGTATTTT. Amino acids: CASSLGGTVTDTQYF.

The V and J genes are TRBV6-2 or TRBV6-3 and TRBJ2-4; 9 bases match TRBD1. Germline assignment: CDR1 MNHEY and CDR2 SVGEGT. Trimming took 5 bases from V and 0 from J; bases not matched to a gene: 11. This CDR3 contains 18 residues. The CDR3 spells CASSRRWTGDIAKNIQYF. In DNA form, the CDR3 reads TGTGCCAGCAGTCGCCGGTGGACAGGGGATATAGCCAAAAACATTCAGTACTTC.

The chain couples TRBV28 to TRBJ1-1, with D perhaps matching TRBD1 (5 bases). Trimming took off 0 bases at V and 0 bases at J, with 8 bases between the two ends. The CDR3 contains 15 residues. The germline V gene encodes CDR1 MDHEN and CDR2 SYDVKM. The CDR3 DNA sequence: TGTGCCAGCAGTTTATGGATGGGGCTGAACACTGAAGCTTTCTTT. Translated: CASSLWMGLNTEAFF.